The T cell receptor (beta chain) described here comes from a study of cytomegalovirus exposure and HLA in healthy donors. The CDR3 is 16 residues long. Trimming took off 3 bases at V and 4 bases at J, with 19 bases between the two ends. From germline, CDR1 is SGHTS and CDR2 YDEGEE. The study ran its PCR with 60 Vbeta and 13 Jbeta primers. The assay was immunoSEQ multiplex PCR, and TCRdb's table has in-frame clones only and misses some. This table has a few hundred thousand clones, less than 80% appearing once. This clone occurred once. Sequenced input: PBMCs. The receptor was derived from a girl aged 2 to 9 in good health and CMV-seronegative. The chain joins TRBV5-8 to TRBJ2-5; D may be TRBD2 (7 bases). CDR3 sequence: CASSWRGQVKGETQYF. CDR3 DNA: TGTGCCAGCAGCTGGCGGGGGCAGGTGAAGGGAGAGACCCAGTACTTC. Complete variable domain (other parts from reference TRBV5-8 and TRBJ2-5): EAGVTQSPTHLIKTRGQQATLRCSPISGHTSVYWYQQALGLGLQFLLWYDEGEERNRGNFPPRFSGRQFPNYSSELNVNALELEDSALYLCASSWRGQVKGETQYFGPGTRLLVL.